The entry below describes one TCR beta chain. What it binds is not known. The data belong to a study of cytomegalovirus exposure and HLA in healthy donors. Overall study: The study's early data release held approximately 91 million unique TCRs from HLA-typed donors.

PCR was performed using 60 Vbeta and 13 Jbeta primers. The protocol was immunoSEQ multiplex PCR, while the TCRdb copy is restricted to in-frame clones and leaves out a portion. The sample yields 100,000 to 150,000 clones, approximately 84% seen once. The germline V gene encodes CDR1 KGHSH and CDR2 LQKENI. V gave up 6 bases and J gave up 5 bases; unmatched junction bases: 12. The CDR3 covers 16 residues. Study-wide points: CMV antigen specificity of a few CMV-associated chains was confirmed in vitro.

The sequence was collected from a woman between 40 and 55 years old in good health and CMV-seronegative. The sample consisted of PBMCs. The rearrangement uses TRBV18 and TRBJ1-1, with 10 positions matching TRBD1. The CDR3 loop reads CASSLLRDRGSTEAFF. In nucleotides, the CDR3 is TGTGCCAGCTCCCTGTTGAGGGACAGGGGAAGTACTGAAGCTTTCTTT. Full variable domain (rest looked up from reference TRBV18 and TRBJ1-1): NAGVMQNPRHLVRRRGQEARLRCSPMKGHSHVYWYRQLPEEGLKFMVYLQKENIIDESGMPKERFSAEFPKEGPSILRIQQVVRGDSAAYFCASSLLRDRGSTEAFFGQGTRLTVV.